This T cell receptor (beta chain) stems from a study of blood T cell repertoires in COVID-19. Study details: Samples representing acute and convalescent COVID-19 were sourced from the United States, Italy and Spain. T cells, B-cell-depleted T cells, or PBMCs supplied cDNA or gDNA.

The V gene end was trimmed by 7 bases and the J gene end by 2 bases; junction bases not matched to a gene: 4. This CDR3 is built from 13 residues. The germline gives CDR1 SQVTM, CDR2 ANQGSEA. Original data processing: Cell counts per sample came from amplifying reference gene primers. Profiled with immunoSEQ multiplex PCR; TCRdb holds only in-frame clones, not every one. D and trimming come from the DNA, and the V and J calls and clone size come from that table. Among some 250,000 clones listed, about 70% were seen once. Sequencing input: peripheral blood. The sequence came from an elderly woman with acute or convalescent COVID-19. V and J are TRBV29-1 and TRBJ1-4, with TRBD1 matching 7 bases. As DNA, the CDR3 is TGCAGCGCCGCGACAGGGACTAATGAAAAACTGTTTTTT. It codes for CSAATGTNEKLFF.